These 13 T cell receptor beta chains were all obtained from the same sample, sequenced in a study of radiotherapy plus CTLA-4 blockade in lung cancer (dated by TCRdb to between 2017 and 2018). The library relied on the immunoSEQ multiplex PCR assay. Not all clones reach the TCRdb copy of this immuneACCESS table, which keeps in-frame sequences only. Checked studies attribute under half of the gap to unresolved V genes and leave the rest unexplained. For this sample the table gives about 45,000 clones, of which approximately 67% were detected only once. Jointly, the top ten make up 20% to 30% of the sample. Sequencing was performed on peripheral blood, taken from a patient treated with radiotherapy plus ipilimumab. Receptor source: a human donor with non-small cell lung cancer who had a partial response to radiotherapy plus ipilimumab.

V and J are TRBV11-2 and TRBJ2-2; TRBD1 agrees at 8 bases. CDR1 SGHAT and CDR2 FQNNGV come from the germline V gene. This CDR3 contains 16 residues. J was trimmed by 6 bases and V by 5 bases; bases with no gene match: 11. DNA for the CDR3: TGTGCCAGCAGCGTTGGGCAGGGGGCTGACGCCGGGGAGCTGTTTTTT. It encodes CASSVGQGADAGELFF.

The gene calls are TRBV19 and TRBJ1-5; D remains ambiguous. Germline loops: CDR1 LNHDA, CDR2 SQIVND (reference sequence). Trimming removed 5 bases at V and 9 bases at J, with 11 bases between. The CDR3 is 12 residues long. The CDR3 sequence: CASSQVEGPQHF. DNA for the CDR3: TGTGCCAGTAGTCAAGTGGAGGGGCCCCAGCATTTT.

The J gene is TRBJ2-2, the V gene TRBV21-1; the table names TRBD2, a call not compared with the DNA. TRBV21-1 is classified as a pseudogene. The CDR3 sequence is 17 residues long. The CDR3 DNA reads as TGTGCCAGCAGCAAAGCGGGACTAGCGGGGGAGTCCGGGGAGCTGTTTTTT. This sequence encodes CASSKAGLAGESGELFF.

This clone has more than one count but fewer than ten. The chain employs TRBV6-5 and TRBJ2-7, with D possibly TRBD1 on 7 matching bases. V shed 1 base and J shed 5 bases, with 12 bases lying between them. Germline-derived CDR1 and CDR2 are MNHEY and SVGAGI. The CDR3 consists of 14 residues. The CDR3 loop is CASSYFQGGDEQYF. The CDR3 DNA is TGTGCCAGCAGTTACTTCCAGGGGGGCGACGAGCAGTACTTC.

The V gene is TRBV6-1, the J gene TRBJ1-1; D ambiguous. Trimming took 7 bases from V and 3 from J, leaving 6 bases between them. The CDR3 has 11 residues. The germline V gene encodes CDR1 MNHNS and CDR2 SASEGT. The CDR3 region is CASTSYTEAFF. The CDR3 DNA sequence: TGTGCCAGCACCTCCTACACTGAAGCTTTCTTT.

The chain links TRBV9 to TRBJ2-2, with D perhaps matching TRBD2 (6 bases). CDR3 length: 14 residues. Germline V gene data show CDR1 as SGDLS and CDR2 as YYNGEE. The germline V and J ends were trimmed by 4 bases and 7 bases, with 14 bases remaining between them. The CDR3 bases are TGTGCCAGCAGCTCCTCCGCGGGGTACGGGGAGCTGTTTTTT. This codes for CASSSSAGYGELFF.

J is TRBJ2-3 and V is TRBV6-5; TRBD1 agrees at 8 bases. Germline CDR1 and CDR2: MNHEY and SVGAGI. This CDR3 comprises 15 residues. After removal of 2 bases from V and 3 bases from J, the junction contained 4 bases not matched to a gene. Written as DNA, the CDR3 is TGTGCCAGCAGTTACCGACAGGGGAGGACAGATACGCAGTATTTT. Translation: CASSYRQGRTDTQYF.

The V and J genes are TRBV4-3 and TRBJ1-1, with D unresolved. The CDR3 consists of 15 residues. V was pared by 0 bases and J by 1 base, with 9 bases between. In germline, CDR1 is LGHNA, CDR2 YSLEER. Written as DNA, the CDR3 is TGCGCCAGCAGCCAAGATTCCTACGGGAACACTGAAGCTTTCTTT. This translates into CASSQDSYGNTEAFF.

J is TRBJ2-3 and V is TRBV7-3; tentative D call: TRBD2 (6 bases). Germline values: CDR1 SGHTA, CDR2 FQGTGA. The CDR3 contains 19 residues. V was clipped by 0 bases and J by 1 base, with 20 bases between them. The CDR3 protein is CASSLTASRGGFRTDTQYF. The CDR3 DNA reads TGTGCCAGCAGCTTAACTGCGAGTAGAGGAGGGTTCCGCACAGATACGCAGTATTTT.

The chain joins TRBV6-5 to TRBJ2-5, with D perhaps TRBD2 (7 bases). The better agreement between TRBJ2-7 and the DNA end casts doubt on the J call. CDR1 and CDR2 (germline): MNHEY, SVGAGI. The CDR3 spans 12 residues. In nucleotides, the CDR3 is TGTGCCAGCAGCCCTCGGGGGGCCGAGCAGTACTTC. The encoded protein is CASSPRGAEQYF.

The rearrangement joins TRBV4-2 to TRBJ1-5; D is unclear. The V gene lost 0 bases and the J gene lost 5 bases, with 14 bases spanning the gap. Germline V CDR1 and CDR2: LGHNA, YNFKEQ. The CDR3 runs to 16 residues. The CDR3 loop is CASSQEAGEGYQPQHF. The CDR3 region has the DNA TGTGCCAGCAGCCAAGAAGCCGGGGAGGGTTATCAGCCCCAGCATTTT.

This clone came up a few times. CDR3 DNA: TGTGCCAGCAGCTTAGGACCCGGACAGGGATCTGACGAGCAGTACTTC. Translating gives CASSLGPGQGSDEQYF. V is TRBV7-9 and J is TRBJ2-7, with 8 nucleotides matching TRBD1. Germline values: CDR1 SEHNR, CDR2 FQNEAQ (reference sequence). CDR3 length equals 16 residues. Germline trimming cut 1 base from V and 5 bases from J; bases unmatched to any gene: 10.

The gene calls are TRBV2 and TRBJ2-3; 8 nucleotides line up with TRBD2. V shed 6 bases, J shed 0 bases, and the junction held 11 bases outside the gene matches. The CDR3 is made up of 17 amino acids. In germline, CDR1 is SNHLY, CDR2 FYNNEI. The CDR3 spells CASRPRGLAGSTDTQYF. CDR3 DNA: TGTGCCAGCAGGCCCAGAGGGTTAGCGGGGAGCACAGATACGCAGTATTTT. Complete variable domain (other parts from reference TRBV2 and TRBJ2-3): EPEVTQTPSHQVTQMGQEVILRCVPISNHLYFYWYRQILGQKVEFLVSFYNNEISEKSEIFDDQFSVERPDGSNFTLKIRSTKLEDSAMYFCASRPRGLAGSTDTQYFGPGTRLTVL.